This TCR beta chain originates from a study of beta chain features in type 1 diabetes. Findings and caveats of the study: No resolution was reached here on whether HLA type influences TCRB rearrangement.

Germline lookup yields CDR1 MNHEY and CDR2 SMNVEV (reference sequence). This CDR3 is 18 amino acids long. V lost 6 bases, J lost 3 bases, and 16 bases stayed unmatched. Comment on this clone: What it binds is unknown.

Since all of the isolated RNA was reverse transcribed, expressed TCRB transcripts were what got sequenced. The data were produced by immunoSEQ multiplex PCR, yet TCRdb's version contains in-frame clones alone and is incomplete. The sample has roughly 240,000 clones; 13% to 15% are singletons. The clonotype comes from a woman aged 40-49 years in good health. This sequence joins TRBV27 and TRBJ2-1; TRBD2 matches at 8 bases. The sequenced sample was naive CD4+ T cells from blood. The CDR3 bases are TGTGCCAGCAGGGTACTCCCGGGGGGGACCATGGGCTACAATGAGCAGTTCTTC. It is translated as CASRVLPGGTMGYNEQFF.